Sequencing of this T cell receptor beta chain was carried out in a study of Ad26.COV2.S vaccination and SARS-CoV-2 variants. Notes on the study in general: Participants given vaccine showed non-spike TCR breadth similar to that of placebo recipients.

Treatment defined: some 20 received Ad26.COV2.S at low or high dose, single or two shots; 5 received placebo; per-sample allocation not given. Collection of the samples took place on day 63 after the first injection of vaccine or placebo. An 18-55-year-old adult in Boston served as donor. As for this clone: As yet, its antigen is unknown. Other nucleotide sequences in the sample specify the same CDR3.

The method was immunoSEQ multiplex PCR; TCRdb's version includes in-frame clones alone and lacks a portion of them. The sample records fewer than 800,000 clones, roughly nine tenths being singletons. V was trimmed by 1 base and J by 5 bases, leaving 5 bases between them. The CDR3 spans 12 residues. In germline, CDR1 is SGHVS, CDR2 FNYEAQ. The chain employs TRBV7-6 and TRBJ2-5; D is unresolved. Specimen: peripheral blood, collected in a trial of Ad26.COV2.S vaccine versus placebo. This receptor was obtained from a person aged 18-60 years who received the Ad26.COV2.S COVID-19 vaccine or a placebo. The CDR3 DNA reads as TGTGCCAGCAGCTTAGGAATTGAGACCCAGTACTTC. Its protein is CASSLGIETQYF.